This T cell receptor (beta chain) was profiled in a study of T cell clones after liver transplantation. Across the study: Samples came from ITN030ST, which attempted immunosuppression withdrawal within 2 years of liver transplantation. Apart from three HCV-positive recipients, transplants were for non-autoimmune, non-viral reasons. Whole-study findings and limits: A larger donor-reactive than third-party decline suggested partial antigen-specific deletion. Migration into the graft, not deletion, may explain lost graft donor-reactive T cells.

On this clone: Its antigen is as yet unknown.

The method was immunoSEQ multiplex PCR; TCRdb's version includes in-frame clones alone and lacks a portion of them. The table includes approximately 100,000 clones, around 86% detected once. The CDR3 sequence is 16 residues long. Trimming shortened V by 3 bases and J by 0 bases, and 15 bases separated the two germline ends. CDR1 and CDR2 (germline): SGHRS, YFSETQ. The rearrangement joins TRBV5-1 to TRBJ1-2; D is ambiguous. The sequence was obtained from a human donor who received a liver transplant. The specimen comprised CD4+ T cells from blood, sampled before liver transplant. The CDR3 protein is CASSSPGGSPNYGYTF. The CDR3 DNA is TGCGCCAGCAGCTCCCCCGGTGGTTCGCCTAACTATGGCTACACCTTC.